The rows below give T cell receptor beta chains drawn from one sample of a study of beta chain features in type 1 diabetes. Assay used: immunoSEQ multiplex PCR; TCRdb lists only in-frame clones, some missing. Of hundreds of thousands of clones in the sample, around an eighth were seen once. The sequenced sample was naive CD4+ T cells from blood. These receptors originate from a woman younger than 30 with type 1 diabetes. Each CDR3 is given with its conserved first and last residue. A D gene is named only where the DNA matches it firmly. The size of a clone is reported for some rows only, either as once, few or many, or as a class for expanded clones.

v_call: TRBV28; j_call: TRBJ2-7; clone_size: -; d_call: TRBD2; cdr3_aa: CASSSPTSGASYEQYF; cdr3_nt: TGTGCCAGCAGTTCCCCGACTAGCGGGGCATCCTACGAGCAGTACTTC
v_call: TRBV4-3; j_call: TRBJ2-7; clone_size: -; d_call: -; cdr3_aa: CASSQEYGGAVSYEQYF; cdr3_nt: TGCGCCAGCAGCCAGGAGTACGGCGGGGCTGTCTCCTACGAGCAGTACTTC
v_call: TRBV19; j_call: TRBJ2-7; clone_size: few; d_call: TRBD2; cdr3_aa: CASSIGTSGSYEQYF; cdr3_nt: TGTGCCAGTAGTATAGGGACTAGCGGCTCCTACGAGCAGTACTTC
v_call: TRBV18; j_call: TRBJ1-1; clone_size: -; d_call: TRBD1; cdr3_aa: CASSAGQGWLNTEAFF; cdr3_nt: TGTGCCAGCTCAGCGGGACAGGGCTGGTTGAACACTGAAGCTTTCTTT
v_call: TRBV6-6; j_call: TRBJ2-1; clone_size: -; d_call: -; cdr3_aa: CAGGTYNEQFF; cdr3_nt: TGTGCGGGGGGAACGTACAATGAGCAGTTCTTC
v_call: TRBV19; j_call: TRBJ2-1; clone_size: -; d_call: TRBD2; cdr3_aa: CASSRGLVNNEQFF; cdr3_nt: TGTGCCAGTAGTAGGGGACTAGTAAACAATGAGCAGTTCTTC
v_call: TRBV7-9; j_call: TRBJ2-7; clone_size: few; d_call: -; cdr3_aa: CASSFGEVGPYEQYF; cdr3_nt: TGTGCCAGCAGCTTTGGGGAGGTAGGGCCCTACGAGCAGTACTTC
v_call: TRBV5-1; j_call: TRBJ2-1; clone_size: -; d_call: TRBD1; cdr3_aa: CASSTGTGVRDEQFF; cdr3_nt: TGCGCCAGCAGCACAGGGACAGGTGTACGGGATGAGCAGTTCTTC
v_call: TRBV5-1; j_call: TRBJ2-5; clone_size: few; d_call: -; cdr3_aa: CASSLAEQETQYF; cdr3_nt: TGCGCCAGCAGCCTGGCAGAACAAGAGACCCAGTACTTC
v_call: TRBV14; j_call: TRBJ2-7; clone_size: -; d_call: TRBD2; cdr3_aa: CASSQVRLAGVDYEQYF; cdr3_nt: TGTGCCAGCAGCCAAGTCCGACTAGCGGGAGTAGACTACGAGCAGTACTTC
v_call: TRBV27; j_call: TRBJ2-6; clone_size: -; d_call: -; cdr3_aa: CASSLFGSGANVLTF; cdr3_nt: TGTGCCAGCAGTTTATTCGGGTCTGGGGCCAACGTCCTGACTTTC
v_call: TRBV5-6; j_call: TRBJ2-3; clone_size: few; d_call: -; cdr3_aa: CASSWGTHSDTQYF; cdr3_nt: TGTGCCAGCAGCTGGGGGACTCATTCGGATACGCAGTATTTT
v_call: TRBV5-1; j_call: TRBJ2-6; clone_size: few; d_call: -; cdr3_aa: CASSFTGWLLTNVLTF; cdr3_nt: TGCGCCAGCAGCTTTACGGGATGGCTGTTGACCAACGTCCTGACTTTC
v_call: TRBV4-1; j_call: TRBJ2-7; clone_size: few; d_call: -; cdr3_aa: CASSQDWGGQGPYEQYF; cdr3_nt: TGCGCCAGCAGCCAAGATTGGGGTGGGCAGGGCCCCTACGAGCAGTACTTC
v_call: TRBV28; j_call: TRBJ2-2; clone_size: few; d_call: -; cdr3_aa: CASSPRDTSNTGELFF; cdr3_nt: TGTGCCAGCAGTCCTAGGGACACCTCGAACACCGGGGAGCTGTTTTTT
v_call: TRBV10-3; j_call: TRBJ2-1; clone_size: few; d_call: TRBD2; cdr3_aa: CAIKGLAGYNEQFF; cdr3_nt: TGTGCCATCAAGGGACTAGCGGGGTACAATGAGCAGTTCTTC
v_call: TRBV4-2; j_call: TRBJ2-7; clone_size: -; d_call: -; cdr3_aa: CASSQGAGDYEQYF; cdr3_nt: TGTGCCAGCAGCCAAGGAGCAGGGGACTACGAGCAGTACTTC
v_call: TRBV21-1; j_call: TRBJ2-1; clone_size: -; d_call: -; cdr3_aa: CASSKYPGEGEQFF; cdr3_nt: TGTGCCAGCAGCAAATATCCAGGCGAGGGTGAGCAGTTCTTC
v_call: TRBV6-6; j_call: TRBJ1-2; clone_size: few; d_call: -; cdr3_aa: CASSYPTGLTGYTF; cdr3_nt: TGTGCCAGCAGTTACCCAACAGGGCTAACTGGCTACACCTTC
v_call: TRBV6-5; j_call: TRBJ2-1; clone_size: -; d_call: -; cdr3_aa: CASSQPGQRYNEQFF; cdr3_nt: TGTGCCAGCAGTCAACCGGGACAACGGTACAATGAGCAGTTCTTC
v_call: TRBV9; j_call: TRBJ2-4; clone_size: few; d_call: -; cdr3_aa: CASSDTLQGMNIQYF; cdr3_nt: TGTGCCAGCAGCGATACCCTACAGGGAATGAACATTCAGTACTTC
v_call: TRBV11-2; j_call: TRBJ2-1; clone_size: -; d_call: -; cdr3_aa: CASSPSAFYNEQFF; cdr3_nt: TGTGCCAGCAGCCCTAGCGCCTTCTACAATGAGCAGTTCTTC
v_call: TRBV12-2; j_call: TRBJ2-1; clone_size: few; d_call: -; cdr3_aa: CASRSRGALSSYNEQFF; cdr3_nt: TGTGCAAGTCGCTCCCGAGGCGCGTTAAGCTCCTACAATGAGCAGTTCTTC
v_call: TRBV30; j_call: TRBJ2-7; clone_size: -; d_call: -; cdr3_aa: CAWRGTGAYEQYF; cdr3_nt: TGTGCCTGGAGGGGGACGGGGGCCTACGAGCAGTACTTC
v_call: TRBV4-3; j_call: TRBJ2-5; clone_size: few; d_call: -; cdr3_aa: CASSQGRIAPETQYF; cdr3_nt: TGCGCCAGCAGCCAAGGACGAATAGCACCAGAGACCCAGTACTTC
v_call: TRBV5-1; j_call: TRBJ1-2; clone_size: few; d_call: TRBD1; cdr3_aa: CASSLGFGTDLYGYTF; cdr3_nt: TGCGCCAGCAGCTTAGGATTCGGGACAGATCTTTATGGCTACACCTTC
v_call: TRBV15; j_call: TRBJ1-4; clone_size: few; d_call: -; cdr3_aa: CATSRGGLLGEKLFF; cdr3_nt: TGTGCCACCAGCAGAGGCGGGTTATTAGGTGAAAAACTGTTTTTT
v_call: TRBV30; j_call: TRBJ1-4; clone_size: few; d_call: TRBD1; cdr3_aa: CAWSPGQPPRENEKLFF; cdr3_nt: TGTGCCTGGAGTCCGGGACAGCCCCCCAGGGAGAATGAAAAACTGTTTTTT
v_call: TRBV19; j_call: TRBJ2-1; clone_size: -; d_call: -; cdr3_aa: CASNREHNEQFF; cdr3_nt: TGTGCCAGTAACCGGGAGCACAATGAGCAGTTCTTC
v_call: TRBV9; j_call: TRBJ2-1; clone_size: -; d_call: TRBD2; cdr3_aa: CASSVLSSGINEQFF; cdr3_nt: TGTGCCAGCAGCGTTTTGTCTAGCGGCATCAATGAGCAGTTCTTC
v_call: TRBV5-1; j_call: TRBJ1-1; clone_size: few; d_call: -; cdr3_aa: CASTVTGGGNTEAFF; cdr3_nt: TGCGCCAGCACCGTGACCGGGGGGGGAAACACTGAAGCTTTCTTT
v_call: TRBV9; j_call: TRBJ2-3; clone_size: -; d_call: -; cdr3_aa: CASSVVSSDTQYF; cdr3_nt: TGTGCCAGCAGCGTAGTTTCGTCTGATACGCAGTATTTT
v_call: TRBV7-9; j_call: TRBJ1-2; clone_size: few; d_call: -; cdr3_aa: CASSLPLYGYTF; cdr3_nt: TGTGCCAGCAGCTTGCCGCTATATGGCTACACCTTC
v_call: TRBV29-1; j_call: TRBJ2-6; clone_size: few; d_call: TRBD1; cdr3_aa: CSVGGGLGTGITSGANVLTF; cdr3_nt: TGCAGCGTCGGAGGGGGGTTGGGGACAGGGATAACCTCTGGGGCCAACGTCCTGACTTTC
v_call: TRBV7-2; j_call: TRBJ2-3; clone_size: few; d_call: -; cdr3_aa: CASSLVFTGRGTDTQYF; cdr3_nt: TGTGCCAGCAGCTTAGTATTTACAGGGAGGGGTACAGATACGCAGTATTTT
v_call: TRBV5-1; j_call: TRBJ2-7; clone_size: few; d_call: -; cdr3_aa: CASSLAAAYEQYF; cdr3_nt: TGCGCCAGCAGCTTGGCGGCGGCCTACGAGCAGTACTTC
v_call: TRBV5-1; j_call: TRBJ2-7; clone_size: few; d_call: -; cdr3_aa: CASSFGQPSEYEQYF; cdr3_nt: TGCGCCAGCAGCTTCGGACAGCCCTCAGAATACGAGCAGTACTTC
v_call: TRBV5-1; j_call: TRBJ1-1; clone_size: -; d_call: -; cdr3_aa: CASREVTVAEAFF; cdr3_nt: TGCGCCAGCAGAGAAGTGACTGTCGCTGAAGCTTTCTTT
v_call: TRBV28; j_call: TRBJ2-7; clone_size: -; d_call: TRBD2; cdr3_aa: CASSPPVGAGEFYEQYF; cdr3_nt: TGTGCCAGCAGCCCCCCGGTTGGAGCGGGAGAGTTCTACGAGCAGTACTTC
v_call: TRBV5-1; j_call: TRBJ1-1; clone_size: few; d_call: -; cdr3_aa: CASSLDRVIPEAFF; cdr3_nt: TGCGCCAGCAGCTTGGACAGGGTTATCCCTGAAGCTTTCTTT
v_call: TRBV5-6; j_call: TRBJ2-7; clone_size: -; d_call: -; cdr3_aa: CASSLTGEDYLF; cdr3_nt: TGTGCCAGCAGCTTGACGGGGGAGGACTACCTCTTC
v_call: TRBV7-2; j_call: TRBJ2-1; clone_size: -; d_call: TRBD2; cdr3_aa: CASSPLGGLSVEQFF; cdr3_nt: TGTGCCAGCAGCCCTCTGGGGGGGTTGAGTGTTGAGCAGTTCTTC
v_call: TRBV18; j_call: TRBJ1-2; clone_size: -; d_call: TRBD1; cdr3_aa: CASSPTGTGGGYTF; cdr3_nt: TGTGCCAGCTCACCCACCGGGACAGGGGGTGGCTACACCTTC
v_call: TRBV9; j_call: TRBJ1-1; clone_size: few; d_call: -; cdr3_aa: CASSVEWRTSEAFF; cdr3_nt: TGTGCCAGCAGCGTAGAGTGGAGAACCTCTGAAGCTTTCTTT
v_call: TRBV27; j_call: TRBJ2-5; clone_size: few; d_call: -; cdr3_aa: CASRGWEETQYF; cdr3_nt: TGTGCCAGCAGGGGCTGGGAAGAGACCCAGTACTTC